Included here is one T cell receptor (beta chain) sequence, with context. What it binds is unknown. Incorporated into the TCR beta cDNA libraries were unique molecular identifiers, which served to reduce PCR and sequencing biases. One entry per CDR3 protein results from TCRdb running MiXCR on the PCR reads. The sample yields about 260,000 distinct CDR3 sequences, approximately 34% seen once. This CDR3 spans 14 amino acids. This specimen belongs to a study of post-analysis software for immune sequencing data. Study conclusions and caveats: Five or six TRBV segments, including TRBV5-6, TRBV5-1 and TRBV20-1, were more frequent in patients than controls.

This TCR derives from a girl aged 10 to 17 with multiple sclerosis. The J gene is TRBJ2-7, the V gene TRBV21-1; TRBD2, as called in the table, went unchecked against the DNA. TRBV21-1 is a documented pseudogene. Sample: blood. CDR3 protein: CASSKDGPGYEQYF. For the CDR3, the DNA is TGTGCCAGCAGCAAAGACGGCCCTGGCTACGAGCAGTACTTC.